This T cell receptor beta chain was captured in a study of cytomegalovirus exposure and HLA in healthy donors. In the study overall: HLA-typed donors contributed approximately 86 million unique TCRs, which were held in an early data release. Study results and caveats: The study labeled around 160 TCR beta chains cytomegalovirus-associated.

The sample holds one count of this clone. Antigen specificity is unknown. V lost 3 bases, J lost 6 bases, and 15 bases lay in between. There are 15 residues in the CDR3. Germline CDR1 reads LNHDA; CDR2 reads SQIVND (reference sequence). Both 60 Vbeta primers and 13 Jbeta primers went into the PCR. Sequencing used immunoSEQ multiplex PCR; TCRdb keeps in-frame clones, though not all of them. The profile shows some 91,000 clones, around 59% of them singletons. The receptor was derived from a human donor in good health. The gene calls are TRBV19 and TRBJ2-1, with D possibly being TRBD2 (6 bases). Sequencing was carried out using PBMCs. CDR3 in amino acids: CASSIGGSKFNEQFF. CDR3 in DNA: TGTGCCAGTAGTATTGGGGGGTCGAAGTTCAATGAGCAGTTCTTC.